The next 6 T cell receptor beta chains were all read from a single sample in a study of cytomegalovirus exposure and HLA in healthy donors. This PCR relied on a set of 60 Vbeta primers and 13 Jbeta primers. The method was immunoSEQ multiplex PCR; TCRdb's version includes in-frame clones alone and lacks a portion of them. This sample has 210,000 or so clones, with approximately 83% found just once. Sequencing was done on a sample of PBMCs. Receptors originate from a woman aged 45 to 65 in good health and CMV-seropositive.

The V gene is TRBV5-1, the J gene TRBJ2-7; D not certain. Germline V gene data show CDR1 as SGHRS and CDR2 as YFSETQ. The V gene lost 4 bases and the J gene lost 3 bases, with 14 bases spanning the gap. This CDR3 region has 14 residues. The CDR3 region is CASSPDPTGYEQYF. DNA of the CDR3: TGCGCCAGCAGCCCCGACCCAACGGGCTACGAGCAGTACTTC.

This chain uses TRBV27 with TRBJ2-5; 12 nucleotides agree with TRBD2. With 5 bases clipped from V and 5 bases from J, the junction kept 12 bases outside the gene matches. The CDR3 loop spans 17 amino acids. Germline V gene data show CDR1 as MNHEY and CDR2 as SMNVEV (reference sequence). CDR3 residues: CASSPLGLTSGGETQYF. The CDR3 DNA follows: TGTGCCAGCAGTCCCCTGGGGCTGACTAGCGGGGGTGAGACCCAGTACTTC.

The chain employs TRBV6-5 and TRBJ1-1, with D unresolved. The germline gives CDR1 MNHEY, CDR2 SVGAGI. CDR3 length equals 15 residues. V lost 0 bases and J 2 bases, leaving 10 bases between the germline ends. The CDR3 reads CASSYSRRGNTEAFF. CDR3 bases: TGTGCCAGCAGTTACTCGAGGCGGGGAAACACTGAAGCTTTCTTT.

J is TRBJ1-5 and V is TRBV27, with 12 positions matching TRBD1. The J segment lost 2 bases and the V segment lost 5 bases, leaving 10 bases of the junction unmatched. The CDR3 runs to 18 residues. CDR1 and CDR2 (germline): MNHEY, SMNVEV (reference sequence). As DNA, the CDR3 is TGTGCCAGCAGTCGTCGGGACAGGGGGCGACGGGGCAATCAGCCCCAGCATTTT. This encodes CASSRRDRGRRGNQPQHF.

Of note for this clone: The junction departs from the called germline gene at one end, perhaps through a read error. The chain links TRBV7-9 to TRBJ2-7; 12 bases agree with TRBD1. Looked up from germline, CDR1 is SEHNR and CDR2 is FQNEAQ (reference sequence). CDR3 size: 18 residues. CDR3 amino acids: CASSLAVTGTGGAGTRHF. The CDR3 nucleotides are TGTGCCAGCAGCTTAGCGGTCACCGGGACAGGGGGCGCGGGGACGAGGCACTTC.

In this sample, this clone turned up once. In DNA, the CDR3 is TGTGCCAGCAGTAGATCCGGGACAGGGGGCCCCGAAGCCGGGGAGCTGTTTTTT. This gives the protein CASSRSGTGGPEAGELFF. V is TRBV6-4 and J is TRBJ2-2, with 12 bases lining up with TRBD1. This CDR3 is built from 18 residues. The germline V gene encodes CDR1 MRHNA and CDR2 SNTAGT. The trim removed 5 bases at V and 6 bases at J, leaving 13 bases unmatched.